The clone carrying this T cell receptor beta chain appeared a few times. The sample comes from a study of blood T cells in healthy people across ages. CDR3 length equals 15 residues. The V end lost 0 bases, the J end lost 2 bases, and 9 bases lay between the germline ends. Germline V gene lookup returns CDR1 MNHEY and CDR2 SVGEGT. A second PCR, run for about 6 to 12 cycles, used a sample-barcoded 5' primer plus a J-beta primer mix. Using its own MiXCR run on the 5' RACE reads, TCRdb lists one record per CDR3 protein. This sample has 850,000 to 1,100,000 distinct CDR3 sequences; under 40% occur once, and the top ten carry roughly 14%.

The TCR sequence derives from a man aged 18 to 29 in good health. The sample consisted of blood. The V call is TRBV6-2 or TRBV6-3, the J call TRBJ2-3, with D possibly being TRBD2 (5 bases). CDR3 in amino acids: CASSYSREYTDTQYF. The CDR3, as DNA: TGTGCCAGCAGTTACTCGAGGGAGTACACAGATACGCAGTATTTT.